Listed below are T cell receptor beta chains from one sample, sequenced in a study of post-analysis software for immune sequencing data. Each CDR3 protein gets one entry after TCRdb re-called the PCR reads with MiXCR. The profile covers 650,000 to 850,000 distinct CDR3 sequences, with roughly 50% appearing a single time and approximately 4.4% taken by the ten largest. The specimen sequenced was blood. The receptors come from a girl aged 10 to 17 with multiple sclerosis. The CDR3 runs from the conserved cysteine through the conserved F or W. The D gene is left open where the match is weak. A row's size may be missing; if present it is once, few, many or a size class.

TRBD2 | TRBJ2-3 | TRBV4-1 | many | TGCGCCAGCAGCCAAGAGCTAAGCGGGGGGTATGATACGCAGTATTTT | CASSQELSGGYDTQYF
TRBD2 | TRBJ2-5 | TRBV20-1 | few | TGCAGTGCTAGCCCCCTAGCGGGCTACCAAGAGACCCAGTACTTC | CSASPLAGYQETQYF
NA | TRBJ2-3 | TRBV20-1 | NA | TGCAGTGCTGCGGGACTTTCAGATACGCAGTATTTT | CSAAGLSDTQYF
NA | TRBJ2-1 | TRBV4-1 | few | TGCGCCAGCAGCCAACTTGCGGATGAGCAGTTCTTC | CASSQLADEQFF
TRBD2 | TRBJ2-1 | TRBV20-1 | NA | TGCAGTGCGGCGGGGGGGAGCTCCTACAATGAGCAGTTCTTC | CSAAGGSSYNEQFF
NA | TRBJ2-7 | TRBV5-6 | NA | TGTGCCAGCAGCTCCCCTTTTACGGGACAAGGCTCCTACGAGCAGTACTTC | CASSSPFTGQGSYEQYF
TRBD1 | TRBJ2-7 | TRBV29-1 | few | TGCAGCGTCCAGACAGGGGGGAACGAGCAGTACTTC | CSVQTGGNEQYF
NA | TRBJ1-5 | TRBV3-1 | NA | TGTGCCAGCAGCCACCAAAATCAGCCCCAGCATTTT | CASSHQNQPQHF
TRBD1 | TRBJ2-5 | TRBV27 | NA | TGTGCCAGCCGCGACAGGGAAGGTTGGTGGGAGACCCAGTACTTC | CASRDREGWWETQYF
NA | TRBJ2-4 | TRBV5-1 | NA | TGCGCCAGCAGCCACGGGCAGTACTTC | CASSHGQYF
NA | TRBJ1-2 | TRBV6-6 | few | TGTGCCAGCAGCCCAGCCGGCAGCACTCATGGCTACACCTTC | CASSPAGSTHGYTF
TRBD2 | TRBJ2-4 | TRBV5-1 | NA | TGCGCCAGCAGCCCCGATCCACCACACGGGAGGAGTAACATTCAGTACTTC | CASSPDPPHGRSNIQYF
NA | TRBJ2-1 | TRBV6-4 | NA | TGTGCCAGCAGTGACCCTTTGGGGAAGCAGTTCTTC | CASSDPLGKQFF
NA | TRBJ2-5 | TRBV25-1 | NA | TGTGCCAGCAGTGAATTCGGAAGAAACCAAGAGACCCAGTACTTC | CASSEFGRNQETQYF
NA | TRBJ1-2 | TRBV7-9 | NA | TGTGCCAGCAGCAGCGGAGCCATTGGTGGCTACACCTTC | CASSSGAIGGYTF
NA | TRBJ2-7 | TRBV5-1 | NA | TGCGCCAGCAGCTCGACAAGCCCCCTAGGATCCTACGAGCAGTACTTC | CASSSTSPLGSYEQYF
TRBD1 | TRBJ2-5 | TRBV10-2 | NA | TGCGCCAGCAGTCGCGGGACAGGGTCGGCAGGCGAGACCCAGTACTTC | CASSRGTGSAGETQYF